This T cell receptor (beta chain) was sequenced for a study of cytomegalovirus exposure and HLA in healthy donors. The PCR contained 60 Vbeta and 13 Jbeta primers. TCRdb's table, derived via immunoSEQ multiplex PCR, lists solely in-frame clones and lacks some. The data show over 120,000 clones, with about 74% seen just once and around 4.7% held by the top ten. To note about this clone: What it recognizes is unknown.

The CDR3 is 13 amino acids. Germline-derived CDR1 and CDR2 are SGHTA and FQGNSA. Between the trimmed V and J ends, which lost 5 bases and 3 bases, there was a span of 10 bases. The study's findings and limits: Reports indicate that TCR beta sequences accurately predicted the HLA-A and HLA-B alleles of most subjects. Presence/absence analyses assumed roughly uniform sequencing depth across donors, which may not hold. Despite most TCR sequences being rare, some public TCRs occurred in many donors.

The receptor was derived from a young man in good health and CMV-seropositive. Material for sequencing was PBMCs. The rearrangement links TRBV7-2 to TRBJ1-1; a possible D gene is TRBD1 (5 bases). As DNA, the CDR3 is TGTGCCAGCAGCCTAAGCAGGGACACTGAAGCTTTCTTT. It yields the protein CASSLSRDTEAFF.